This entry is about one T cell receptor beta chain. Its specificity is unknown. The naive gate required viable CD3+CD4+ or CD3+CD8+ cells with CCR7+CD45RA+CD45RO-CD95-CD27+CD28+ phenotype. On the day of bone marrow donation, the related graft donor provided peripheral blood. The sample is drawn from a study of T cells after posttransplantation cyclophosphamide. Study-wide points: Later blood repertoires were often dominated by clones from the donor CD8+ memory compartment. After PTCy, TRB diversity resembled that of CNI/methotrexate controls.

From germline, CDR1 is SGHRS and CDR2 YFSETQ. With V trimmed by 6 bases and J by 5 bases, 8 bases remained unmatched. This CDR3 comprises 15 residues. Measured with immunoSEQ multiplex PCR; TCRdb has only the in-frame clones, and not every one. The profile shows roughly 20,000 clones, under 99% of them singletons. This receptor was obtained from a man between 40 and 49 years old in good health, CMV-negative, and a related stem cell transplant donor. The sample consisted of naive CD4+ T cells sorted from PBMCs. This chain uses TRBV5-1 with TRBJ2-1; TRBD2 matches at 10 bases. The CDR3 bases are TGCGCCAGCACTTTGACTAGCGGGCTGAACAATGAGCAGTTCTTC. It specifies CASTLTSGLNNEQFF.